Presented here are 20 T cell receptor beta chains from one specimen sequenced in a study of T cells in Graves' hyperthyroidism and ophthalmopathy. TCR beta CDR3 regions were amplified from RNA transcripts. First-round RT-PCR targeting the TCR CDR3 was performed with the HTBI primer set. TCRdb ran MiXCR on the multiplex PCR reads and lists one entry per CDR3 protein. The repertoire includes approximately 430,000 distinct CDR3 sequences, roughly 14% of them detected once, and under 15% sits in the top ten. Specimen: blood. These receptors were taken from a man aged 18 to 29 with Graves' ophthalmopathy.

This clonotype was counted ten times or more. The chain uses TRBV12-3 or TRBV12-4 and TRBJ2-2; TRBD2 matches 10 bases. Losses at the gene ends were 1 base for V and 8 bases for J; bases not matched to a gene: 16. The CDR3 length is 19 residues. The CDR3 loop reads CASSLEGLWTSGFVGELFF. CDR3 DNA: TGTGCCAGCAGTTTAGAAGGGTTATGGACTAGCGGTTTTGTAGGGGAGCTGTTTTTT.

The count of this clonotype is one. The junction does not match germline at one end; this may be a read error. The chain links TRBV24-1 to TRBJ2-1; D remains unclear. CDR3 size: 15 residues. Germline loops: CDR1 KGHDR, CDR2 SFDVKD. The CDR3 DNA reads TGTGCCGCCAGCGATCTCGGATCATTCTACAATGAGCAGTTCTTC. Translated: CAASDLGSFYNEQFF.

The table lists this clonotype with many counts. J is TRBJ2-3 and V is TRBV7-9, with D possibly TRBD2 on 6 matching bases. Trimming pared 1 base from V and 3 bases from J, leaving 8 bases between. Germline CDR1 and CDR2: SEHNR and FQNEAQ (reference sequence). This CDR3 is built from 14 residues. DNA for the CDR3: TGTGCCAGCAGCTTAGTAGCGGAGACAGATACGCAGTATTTT. Residues: CASSLVAETDTQYF.

There are many counts of this clonotype. The rearrangement joins TRBV20-1 to TRBJ2-7; TRBD2 matches 9 bases. This CDR3 is 15 amino acids long. The germline V gene encodes CDR1 DFQATT and CDR2 SNEGSKA (reference sequence). The ends lost 0 bases at V and 2 bases at J; junction bases unmatched: 5. The CDR3 protein is CSARDMREGPYEQYF. The CDR3 nucleotides read TGCAGTGCTAGAGATATGCGGGAGGGTCCCTACGAGCAGTACTTC.

This clonotype has at least ten counts. The chain recombines TRBV10-2 with TRBJ2-2; D gene uncertain. Germline V gene lookup returns CDR1 WSHSY and CDR2 SAAADI. V dropped 1 base and J dropped 8 bases, with 2 bases sitting between them. The length of the CDR3 is 11 residues. The CDR3 sequence is CASSELGELFF. The CDR3 DNA is TGCGCCAGCAGTGAGTTAGGGGAGCTGTTTTTT.

This clonotype was observed at least ten times. The chain uses TRBV30 and TRBJ1-2; D remains unclear. Looked up from germline, CDR1 is GTSNPN and CDR2 is SVGIG (reference sequence). V dropped 2 bases and J dropped 5 bases, with 18 bases sitting between them. This CDR3 contains 15 residues. DNA for the CDR3: TGTGCCTGGAGTCCCTCCCGTTTCCAAGTTTATGGCTACACCTTC. Amino acid sequence: CAWSPSRFQVYGYTF.

The chain links TRBV12-3 or TRBV12-4 to TRBJ2-1, with TRBD1 identical over 7 bases. After removal of 4 bases from V and 2 bases from J, the junction contained 8 bases not matched to a gene. The CDR3 consists of 16 residues. The CDR3 reads CASSSPGQPTYNEQFF. CDR3 sequence (DNA): TGTGCCAGCAGTTCCCCGGGACAGCCTACCTACAATGAGCAGTTCTTC.

The rearrangement links TRBV7-6 to TRBJ1-4, with 9 bases matching TRBD1. The CDR3 covers 17 residues. V was pared by 5 bases and J by 5 bases, with 12 bases of the junction left unmatched. Looked up from germline, CDR1 is SGHVS and CDR2 is FNYEAQ. This chain's CDR3 is CASSGPGQGEENEKLFF. In DNA, the CDR3 is TGTGCCAGCAGCGGGCCGGGACAGGGAGAAGAGAATGAAAAACTGTTTTTT.

This clonotype was observed a handful of times. The genes are TRBV5-1 and TRBJ2-5; maybe TRBD2 (6 bases). The CDR3 sequence is 14 residues long. The germline V gene encodes CDR1 SGHRS and CDR2 YFSETQ. V was clipped by 0 bases and J by 5 bases, with 11 bases between them. In DNA, the CDR3 is TGCGCCAGCAGCTTGGAACTAGCCCTGGAGACCCAGTACTTC. This encodes CASSLELALETQYF.

This clonotype was observed a few times. The CDR3 sequence is CASRSGTGSLEYF. The CDR3 DNA sequence: TGTGCCAGCAGATCCGGGACAGGGTCTTTGGAGTACTTC. The rearrangement links TRBV2 to TRBJ2-5, with TRBD1 matching 9 bases. V shed 6 bases, J shed 12 bases, and the junction held 11 bases outside the gene matches. This CDR3 contains 13 residues. Germline CDR1 is SNHLY and CDR2 is FYNNEI.

There are many counts of this clonotype. The chain has TRBV6-1 and TRBJ2-3, with D unresolved. Deletions cut 5 bases from V and 1 base from J, with 16 bases between. In germline, CDR1 is MNHNS, CDR2 SASEGT. The CDR3 contains 16 residues. CDR3 sequence (DNA): TGTGCCAGCAGTTCTCAGGTTGGGCTCGGCACAGATACGCAGTATTTT. Protein product: CASSSQVGLGTDTQYF.

Written as DNA, the CDR3 is TGTGCCAGCAGCCCGAGGGTGACAGGGTACGAGCAGTACTTC. This translates into CASSPRVTGYEQYF. The chain has TRBV7-6 and TRBJ2-7, with 7 bases lining up with TRBD1. The CDR3 totals 14 residues. Losses at the gene ends were 5 bases for V and 4 bases for J; bases not matched to a gene: 8. CDR1 SGHVS and CDR2 FNYEAQ come from the germline V gene.

This clonotype was counted ten times or more. The chain has TRBV13 and TRBJ2-3, with TRBD1 matching over 8 bases. The CDR3 spans 16 residues. Germline trimming cut 4 bases from V and 5 bases from J; bases unmatched to any gene: 11. The germline V gene has CDR1 PRHDT and CDR2 FYEKMQ (reference sequence). DNA of the CDR3: TGTGCCAGCAGCTACGGGACAGGCGGACCAGTAGATACGCAGTATTTT. Amino acids: CASSYGTGGPVDTQYF. The entire variable domain, with the rest obtained from reference TRBV13 and TRBJ2-3, is as follows: AAGVIQSPRHLIKEKRETATLKCYPIPRHDTVYWYQQGPGQDPQFLISFYEKMQSDKGSIPDRFSAQQFSDYHSELNMSSLELGDSALYFCASSYGTGGPVDTQYFGPGTRLTVL.

This chain connects TRBV9 to TRBJ1-5; D uncertain. The V gene's germline CDR1 is SGDLS and CDR2 YYNGEE. The germline V and J ends were trimmed by 3 bases and 0 bases, with 10 bases remaining between them. The CDR3 has 15 residues. Here the CDR3 DNA reads TGTGCCAGCAGCGAGCAACCGTATAGCAATCAGCCCCAGCATTTT. It is translated as CASSEQPYSNQPQHF. Together with reference TRBV9 and TRBJ1-5, the CDR3 gives the full variable domain: DSGVTQTPKHLITATGQRVTLRCSPRSGDLSVYWYQQSLDQGLQFLIQYYNGEERAKGNILERFSAQQFPDLHSELNLSSLELGDSALYFCASSEQPYSNQPQHFGDGTRLSIL.

This clonotype was seen at least ten times. The chain uses TRBV12-3 or TRBV12-4 and TRBJ1-2, with D possibly being TRBD1 (5 bases). Trimming stripped 3 bases from V and 0 bases from J, with 14 bases between. CDR3 length equals 16 residues. The CDR3 DNA follows: TGTGCCAGCAGTTTGGGACCTGGGAGAGCTAACTATGGCTACACCTTC. Protein: CASSLGPGRANYGYTF.

The chain employs TRBV9 and TRBJ2-1, with 11 bases identical to TRBD2. Germline V gives CDR1 SGDLS, CDR2 YYNGEE. This CDR3 region has 17 residues. With 0 bases clipped from V and 5 bases from J, the junction kept 7 bases outside the gene matches. The CDR3 is CASSVAGTSGLHNEQFF. As DNA, the CDR3 is TGTGCCAGCAGCGTAGCCGGGACTAGCGGCCTACACAATGAGCAGTTCTTC.

This clonotype was counted many times. This chain connects TRBV24-1 to TRBJ2-3, with TRBD2 matching over 10 bases. Trimming at V came to 4 bases and at J to 0 bases, leaving 12 bases not matched to a gene. Germline V gives CDR1 KGHDR, CDR2 SFDVKD. This CDR3 has 19 amino acids. Here the CDR3 reads CATSDPSGRAGSSTDTQYF. The CDR3 DNA reads as TGTGCCACCAGTGACCCAAGCGGGAGGGCCGGTTCTAGCACAGATACGCAGTATTTT.

This clonotype was seen at least ten times. V usage is TRBV3-1 and J usage is TRBJ2-7; 9 nucleotides align to TRBD2. The germline V gene encodes CDR1 LGHDT and CDR2 YNNKEL (reference sequence). V was clipped by 3 bases and J by 6 bases; unmatched bases: 6. CDR3 size: 14 residues. The CDR3 coding sequence is TGTGCCAGCAGCCAGGCCCTAGCGGGACTCGAGCAGTACTTC. Translated: CASSQALAGLEQYF.

The table lists this clonotype with a few counts. The rearrangement links TRBV18 to TRBJ1-1, with D unresolved. Trimming shortened V by 1 base and J by 1 base, and 7 bases separated the two germline ends. The CDR3 spans 14 residues. CDR1 and CDR2 from the germline V gene are KGHSH and LQKENI. The CDR3 here is CASSPRAENTEAFF. Here the CDR3 DNA reads TGTGCCAGCTCACCACGGGCAGAGAACACTGAAGCTTTCTTT.

This clonotype has a count of ten or more. A much larger clone differs by one base, so this may be a read error. The genes are TRBV11-3 and TRBJ2-5; D is uncertain. Germline CDR1 and CDR2: SGHNT and YENEEA. V gave up 0 bases and J gave up 2 bases, with 7 bases separating them. This CDR3 has 14 amino acids. The CDR3 is CASSLDLGQETQYF. CDR3 DNA: TGTGCCAGCAGCTTAGATTTGGGGCAAGAGACCCAGTACTTC.